The next 26 T cell receptor beta chains were all read from a single sample in a study of early T cells in non-severe SARS-CoV-2 infection. Via MiXCR, TCRdb re-called the 5' RACE reads, giving one row per CDR3 protein. The sample has about 42,000 distinct CDR3 sequences, less than 8.5% seen once. The sequencing input was whole blood. These receptors all come from an adult who was a healthcare worker with PCR-confirmed SARS-CoV-2 infection or an uninfected control (not recorded which).

In its sample, this clonotype was seen many times. The chain has TRBV7-9 and TRBJ1-6, with D perhaps matching TRBD1 (5 bases). V dropped 1 base and J dropped 6 bases, with 7 bases sitting between them. Germline V lookup: CDR1 SEHNR, CDR2 FQNEAQ (reference sequence). The CDR3 runs to 14 residues. CDR3 sequence reads: CASSLDGGNSPLHF. The CDR3, as DNA: TGTGCCAGCAGCTTAGATGGGGGTAATTCACCCCTCCACTTT.

There are many counts of this clonotype. The rearrangement uses TRBV7-2 and TRBJ1-1; D is undetermined. Germline-derived CDR1 and CDR2 are SGHTA and FQGNSA. The CDR3 runs to 14 residues. Trimming took off 2 bases at V and 5 bases at J, with 12 bases between the two ends. This CDR3 reads CASSLISGRTEAFF. As DNA, the CDR3 is TGTGCCAGCAGCTTAATTTCTGGCCGAACTGAAGCTTTCTTT.

This clonotype was seen repeatedly, ten times or more. The V and J genes are TRBV6-1 and TRBJ1-5; 7 bases map to TRBD1. The CDR3 is made up of 14 amino acids. Germline values: CDR1 MNHNS, CDR2 SASEGT. J lost 6 bases, V lost 1 base, and 3 bases had no gene match. The CDR3 DNA is TGTGCCAGCAGTGAAGGAGGGGACAGTCAGCCCCAGCATTTT. Residues: CASSEGGDSQPQHF.

Concerning this clonotype itself: Since a much larger clone is just one base distant, this may be a read error. The V gene is TRBV20-1, the J gene TRBJ2-5; D remains ambiguous. V was clipped by 4 bases and J by 1 base, with 4 bases between them. This CDR3 has 11 residues. Per germline, CDR1 DFQATT and CDR2 SNEGSKA (reference sequence). The DNA of the CDR3 is TGCAGTGCTAACGGCCAAGAGACCCAGTACTTC. Its translation: CSANGQETQYF.

There are a few counts of this clonotype. J is TRBJ1-2 and V is TRBV7-9; D might be TRBD1 (6 bases). The CDR3 sequence is 13 residues long. The V gene's germline CDR1 is SEHNR and CDR2 FQNEAQ (reference sequence). V was pared by 5 bases and J by 6 bases, with 13 bases between. CDR3 sequence (DNA): TGTGCCAGCAGCCGAACCGGGACAAATGGCTACACCTTC. Amino acid sequence: CASSRTGTNGYTF.

The chain has TRBV5-6 and TRBJ1-2; D gene uncertain. This CDR3 comprises 16 residues. The germline CDR1 and CDR2 sequences are SGHDT and YYEEEE. V lost 2 bases, J lost 0 bases, and 14 bases lay in between. The CDR3 bases are TGTGCCAGCAGCTTAGGAACTTTCGAAGCTAACTATGGCTACACCTTC. It yields the protein CASSLGTFEANYGYTF.

This clonotype was observed a few times. V gene TRBV2 combines with J gene TRBJ1-1, with TRBD1 identical over 9 bases. CDR1 and CDR2 (germline): SNHLY, FYNNEI. With 6 bases clipped from V and 0 bases from J, the junction kept 5 bases outside the gene matches. The CDR3 covers 15 residues. In DNA, the CDR3 is TGTGCCAGCAGGGGACAGGGACTAATGAACACTGAAGCTTTCTTT. Translating gives CASRGQGLMNTEAFF.

This clonotype has at least ten counts. This chain uses TRBV6-2 or TRBV6-3 with TRBJ1-1, with 8 bases lining up with TRBD1. V trimming: 5 bases; J trimming: 6 bases; junction bases outside the gene matches: 5. The CDR3 extends over 13 amino acids. Germline V gene sequence: CDR1 MNHEY, CDR2 SVGEGT. In DNA form, the CDR3 reads TGTGCCAGCAGTAAACAGGGGGTCGCTGAAGCTTTCTTT. This gives the protein CASSKQGVAEAFF.

This chain links TRBV30 with TRBJ1-2; 9 bases align to TRBD1. V lost 0 bases, J lost 4 bases, and 9 bases stayed unmatched. Germline V gene lookup returns CDR1 GTSNPN and CDR2 SVGIG (reference sequence). CDR3 length: 16 residues. The CDR3 reads CAWSVLLTGGGYGYTF. The CDR3 DNA reads as TGTGCCTGGAGTGTACTTCTGACAGGGGGTGGCTATGGCTACACCTTC.

At least ten counts were recorded for this clonotype. This sequence joins TRBV29-1 and TRBJ2-1; D is possibly TRBD2 (6 bases). V was shortened by 4 bases and J by 0 bases, with 7 bases between the two germline ends. From germline, CDR1 is SQVTM and CDR2 ANQGSEA. The CDR3 runs 13 residues. Here the CDR3 reads CSVGGVSYNEQFF. In nucleotides, the CDR3 is TGCAGCGTTGGGGGGGTCTCCTACAATGAGCAGTTCTTC.

V and J are TRBV5-4 and TRBJ2-1; D remains ambiguous. The CDR3 is made up of 15 amino acids. Germline V gene data show CDR1 as SGHNT and CDR2 as YYREEE (reference sequence). V lost 0 bases to trimming and J lost 2 bases, with 9 bases between them. CDR3: CASSLGQETYNEQFF. CDR3 bases: TGTGCCAGCAGCTTGGGGCAGGAAACCTACAATGAGCAGTTCTTC.

This clonotype was seen more than once but under ten times. The J gene is TRBJ1-1, the V gene TRBV20-1; D not resolved. Germline CDR1 and CDR2: DFQATT and SNEGSKA (reference sequence). The CDR3 covers 14 residues. V lost 0 bases to trimming and J lost 4 bases, with 12 bases between them. The CDR3 is CSARDGGSSTEAFF. The CDR3 DNA is TGCAGTGCTAGAGACGGAGGGAGCAGCACTGAAGCTTTCTTT.

The sample holds many counts of this clonotype. The chain joins TRBV12-3 or TRBV12-4 to TRBJ1-1; 9 bases fit TRBD1. Unmatched junction bases numbered 8, after V lost 6 bases and J lost 0 bases. The CDR3 consists of 16 residues. The CDR3 DNA reads as TGTGCCAGCAGCCGAAGGACAGGGGTACTGAACACTGAAGCTTTCTTT. Protein: CASSRRTGVLNTEAFF.

The chain links TRBV27 to TRBJ2-2, with D hard to call. The CDR3 runs to 14 residues. CDR1 and CDR2 from the germline V gene are MNHEY and SMNVEV (reference sequence). Between the trimmed V and J ends, which lost 5 bases and 4 bases, there was a span of 11 bases. The CDR3 coding sequence is TGTGCCAGCAGTGGTCCATTCCCCACCGGGGAGCTGTTTTTT. Translating gives CASSGPFPTGELFF.

The chain couples TRBV4-3 to TRBJ1-6; D gene ambiguous. Germline CDR1 and CDR2: LGHNA and YSLEER. The CDR3 sequence is 13 residues long. With 2 bases removed from V and 10 bases from J, the gap between germline ends came to 9 bases. As DNA, the CDR3 is TGCGCCAGCAGCCAAACGGAACTCTCACCCCTCCACTTT. Translation gives CASSQTELSPLHF.

This clonotype has just a few counts. An end of the junction differs from the germline gene, which may be a read error. The V and J genes are TRBV12-3 or TRBV12-4 and TRBJ2-3; 7 nucleotides agree with TRBD2. The CDR3 totals 15 residues. The CDR3 is CASRLGLGGTDTQYF. Here the CDR3 DNA reads TGTGCCAGCAGATTAGGACTAGGAGGCACAGATACGCAGTATTTT.

This clonotype appeared a few times. The V and J genes are TRBV9 and TRBJ1-2, with D tentatively TRBD1 (5 bases). Per germline, CDR1 SGDLS and CDR2 YYNGEE. Trimming took 3 bases from V and 1 from J, leaving 13 bases between them. This CDR3 is 15 amino acids long. The CDR3 region has the DNA TGTGCCAGCAGCGCCGGGACTCCATATAACTATGGCTACACCTTC. The encoded protein is CASSAGTPYNYGYTF.

This clonotype was seen repeatedly, ten times or more. CDR3 amino acids: CASSRWQDSYEQYF. CDR3 sequence (DNA): TGTGCCAGCAGCCGGTGGCAGGACTCCTACGAGCAGTACTTC. The chain couples TRBV7-9 to TRBJ2-7; D not certain. The CDR3 totals 14 residues. The V gene lost 5 bases and the J gene lost 0 bases, with 11 bases spanning the gap. Germline V gene sequence: CDR1 SEHNR, CDR2 FQNEAQ (reference sequence).

The V gene is TRBV7-2, the J gene TRBJ1-1, with 7 bases identical to TRBD1. The germline CDR1 and CDR2 sequences are SGHTA and FQGNSA. The V segment lost 7 bases and the J segment 3 bases; nucleotides outside the gene matches: 8. This CDR3 has 14 amino acids. The CDR3 nucleotides read TGTGCCAGCACCAGGGACAGACCCGACACTGAAGCTTTCTTT. Translating gives CASTRDRPDTEAFF. The full variable domain, completed using reference TRBV7-2 and TRBJ1-1, is GAGVSQSPSNKVTEKGKDVELRCDPISGHTALYWYRQSLGQGLEFLIYFQGNSAPDKSGLPSDRFSAERTGGSVSTLTIQRTQQEDSAVYLCASTRDRPDTEAFFGQGTRLTVV.

In its sample, this clonotype was seen many times. The chain combines TRBV27 with TRBJ2-5; TRBD1 matches at 9 bases. The germline gives CDR1 MNHEY, CDR2 SMNVEV (reference sequence). The V segment lost 1 base and the J segment 4 bases; nucleotides outside the gene matches: 4. The CDR3 runs 15 residues. The chain's CDR3 is CASSLYRGRAETQYF. CDR3 sequence (DNA): TGTGCCAGCAGTTTATACAGGGGGCGCGCAGAGACCCAGTACTTC.

In its sample, this clonotype was seen a few times. A junction end diverges from the germline sequence, so it may reflect a read error. The chain has TRBV7-7 and TRBJ2-1; 7 positions agree with TRBD1. The CDR3 runs to 14 residues. Germline CDR1 is SSHAT and CDR2 is FNYEAQ (reference sequence). DNA of the CDR3: TGTGCTAGCAGCTTAGGGGGCGACGTCGATGAGCAGTTCTTC. The encoded protein is CASSLGGDVDEQFF.

The V call is TRBV6-6, the J call TRBJ2-7; D is ambiguous. Deletions cut 2 bases from V and 0 bases from J, with 8 bases between. CDR1 is MNHNY, CDR2 SVGAGI, per germline (reference sequence). The CDR3 extends over 14 amino acids. CDR3: CASSYGSTSYEQYF. The CDR3 bases are TGTGCCAGCAGTTACGGCAGTACCTCCTACGAGCAGTACTTC.

This chain's CDR3 is CASSGTGTHSTGELFF. The DNA for the CDR3 is TGCGCCAGCAGCGGGACGGGTACGCACTCCACCGGGGAGCTGTTTTTT. The rearrangement joins TRBV5-1 to TRBJ2-2, with D perhaps matching TRBD1 or TRBD2 (5 bases each). The V gene lost 4 bases and the J gene lost 4 bases, with 17 bases spanning the gap. Germline V gives CDR1 SGHRS, CDR2 YFSETQ. There are 16 residues in the CDR3.

This clonotype was counted only a few times. The V and J genes are TRBV7-9 and TRBJ2-2; TRBD1 aligns across 9 bases. J was trimmed by 3 bases and V by 6 bases; bases with no gene match: 8. Germline CDR1 is SEHNR and CDR2 is FQNEAQ (reference sequence). The CDR3 totals 16 residues. As DNA, the CDR3 is TGTGCCAGCAGGAACGACAGGGGGTGGGACACCGGGGAGCTGTTTTTT. Translating gives CASRNDRGWDTGELFF.

The rearrangement uses TRBV7-2 and TRBJ1-2, with D tentatively TRBD1 (6 bases). Germline V gene lookup returns CDR1 SGHTA and CDR2 FQGNSA. The CDR3 has 14 amino acids. The germline V and J ends were trimmed by 5 bases and 2 bases, with 12 bases remaining between them. CDR3 sequence: CASSPRQENYGYTF. CDR3 in DNA: TGTGCCAGCAGCCCCCGACAGGAGAACTATGGCTACACCTTC. Based on the CDR3 plus reference TRBV7-2 and TRBJ1-2, the full variable domain is GAGVSQSPSNKVTEKGKDVELRCDPISGHTALYWYRQSLGQGLEFLIYFQGNSAPDKSGLPSDRFSAERTGGSVSTLTIQRTQQEDSAVYLCASSPRQENYGYTFGSGTRLTVV.

There are many counts of this clonotype. The rearrangement joins TRBV7-9 to TRBJ1-1; D uncertain. CDR3 length: 13 residues. V was cut by 7 bases and J by 7 bases, with 16 bases left in between. Germline CDR1 SEHNR, CDR2 FQNEAQ (reference sequence). CDR3 loop: CASIPRDRNEAFF. Written as DNA, the CDR3 is TGTGCCAGCATCCCTCGAGATCGGAATGAAGCTTTCTTT.